The next 7 T cell receptor beta chains were all read from a single sample in a study of T-cell memory formation after mild COVID-19. TCRdb reprocessed the 5' RACE reads via MiXCR and lists one record per CDR3 protein. Here the sample spans 200,000 to 250,000 distinct CDR3 sequences, about 10% being singletons. The sequencing sample was made of PBMCs or a T cell subset sorted from them (not recorded which). All receptors derive from a man between 18 and 29 years old who had mild COVID-19 (a few samples of this study predate the infection). Cell type and time point are not known.

The chain links TRBV12-3 or TRBV12-4 to TRBJ2-7; D is tentatively TRBD1 or TRBD2 (5 bases each). There are 15 residues in the CDR3. Between the trimmed V and J ends, which lost 2 bases and 7 bases, there was a span of 18 bases. The CDR3 region has the DNA TGTGCCAGCAGTTTACCAGGGAGACCTTTACGAGAGCAGTACTTC. Amino acid sequence: CASSLPGRPLREQYF.

This clonotype was counted ten times or more. V and J are TRBV20-1 and TRBJ2-5, with 11 bases fitting TRBD2. The CDR3 extends over 15 amino acids. Germline V gives CDR1 DFQATT, CDR2 SNEGSKA (reference sequence). V shed 4 bases and J 2 bases; nucleotides not matched to a gene: 6. The CDR3 coding sequence is TGCAGTGCTATCTCGACTAGCGGGGCGCAAGAGACCCAGTACTTC. This encodes CSAISTSGAQETQYF.

This clonotype was picked up many times. The chain joins TRBV20-1 to TRBJ2-3, with D possibly matching TRBD2 (6 bases). Trimming removed 1 base at V and 2 bases at J, with 16 bases between. The CDR3 has 16 amino acids. Germline CDR1 is DFQATT and CDR2 is SNEGSKA (reference sequence). CDR3 amino acids: CSARVRRGNLTDTQYF. The CDR3 nucleotides are TGCAGTGCTAGAGTTCGGCGGGGAAACCTCACAGATACGCAGTATTTT.

The chain recombines TRBV7-2 with TRBJ2-6; no clear D gene. The CDR3 spans 15 residues. The germline V and J ends were trimmed by 2 bases and 3 bases, with 8 bases remaining between them. In germline, CDR1 is SGHTA, CDR2 FQGNSA. The chain's CDR3 is CASSLRGGGANVLTF. DNA for the CDR3: TGTGCCAGCAGCTTACGAGGCGGTGGGGCCAACGTCCTGACTTTC.

Ten or more counts support this clonotype. The chain uses TRBV7-2 and TRBJ2-3; no firm D call. The V gene's germline CDR1 is SGHTA and CDR2 FQGNSA. V was clipped by 6 bases and J by 3 bases, with 4 bases between them. This CDR3 has 11 residues. The CDR3 here is CASRLTDTQYF. CDR3 sequence (DNA): TGTGCCAGCAGACTTACAGATACGCAGTATTTT.

This clonotype was detected only a few times. The V call is TRBV12-3 or TRBV12-4, the J call TRBJ2-4; 9 nucleotides align to TRBD1. The junction had 2 bases not matched to a gene; V was cut back by 6 bases and J by 2 bases. The length of the CDR3 is 14 residues. The CDR3 DNA sequence: TGTGCCAGCAGGACAGGGGGATCCAAAAACATTCAGTACTTC. Protein: CASRTGGSKNIQYF.

A few counts support this clonotype. The chain joins TRBV5-1 to TRBJ1-1; the match to TRBD1 covers 8 bases. The CDR3 has 16 amino acids. CDR1 is SGHRS, CDR2 YFSETQ, per germline. The ends lost 1 base at V and 4 bases at J; junction bases unmatched: 9. CDR3 sequence reads: CASSLQAGGAGTEAFF. The CDR3 region has the DNA TGCGCCAGCAGCTTGCAGGCAGGGGGCGCCGGCACTGAAGCTTTCTTT.